This TCR beta chain was observed in a study of control samples from healthy donors and cancer patients. The V gene lost 0 bases and the J gene lost 7 bases, with 10 bases spanning the gap. The CDR3 sequence is 13 residues long. Germline-derived CDR1 and CDR2 are SGHRS and YFSETQ. Generated by immunoSEQ multiplex PCR, the TCRdb table keeps only in-frame clones and is missing some. The repertoire holds 140,000 to 150,000 clones, with 89% as singletons. This clonotype originated in a man younger than 40 in good health. This rearrangement joins TRBV5-1 to TRBJ1-2; weak D call: TRBD1 (6 bases). The source material was blood. CDR3 nucleotides: TGCGCCAGCAGCTTGGATAGGGGGACTGGCTACACCTTC. Translated: CASSLDRGTGYTF.